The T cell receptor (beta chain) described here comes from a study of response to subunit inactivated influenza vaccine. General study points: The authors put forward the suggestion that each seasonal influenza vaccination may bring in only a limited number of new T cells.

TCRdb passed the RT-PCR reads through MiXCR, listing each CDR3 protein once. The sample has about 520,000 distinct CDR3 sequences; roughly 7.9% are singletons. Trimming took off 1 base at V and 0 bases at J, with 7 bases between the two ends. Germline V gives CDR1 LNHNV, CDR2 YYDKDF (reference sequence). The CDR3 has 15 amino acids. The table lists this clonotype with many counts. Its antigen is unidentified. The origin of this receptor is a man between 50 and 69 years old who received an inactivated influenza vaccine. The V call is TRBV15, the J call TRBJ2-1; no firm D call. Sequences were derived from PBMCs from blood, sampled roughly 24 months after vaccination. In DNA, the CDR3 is TGTGCCACCAGCAGAGGCCAGTTCTCCTACAATGAGCAGTTCTTC. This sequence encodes CATSRGQFSYNEQFF.